The entry below describes one T cell receptor (beta chain). What antigen it recognizes has not been identified. No base qualities exist here, and no much larger clone lies one base off it. Cut back by 6 bases and 8 bases, the V and J ends lie 11 bases apart. The cysteine opens and the phenylalanine closes a CDR3 of 13 amino acids. Just the 39-base CDR3 DNA is kept, in frame starting at base 1. The collaborating institutions used their own protocols to collect whole blood in K2EDTA tubes. For TCRbeta analysis, collaborator samples were shipped as frozen whole blood, as isolated PBMCs, or as DNA extracted from either sample type. This record belongs to a study of blood T cell repertoires in COVID-19 (dated by TCRdb to the early 2020s). About the study as a whole: The collaborator samples originated in the United States, Italy and Spain and spanned the acute and convalescent phases of COVID-19. Subjects who had been exposed to COVID-19, were actively infected with it, or had recovered from it provided the deeply sampled blood TCRbeta repertoires that made up the dataset. Where available, HLA class I and class II types were obtained from metadata supplied by the sample provider rather than from assay-based typing. Sample metadata almost always included a de-identified subject ID, COVID-19 status, age in years and sex. A freely available public database, intended as a resource for researchers studying the immune response to SARS-CoV-2, is where the repertoires were released. The prospective study material was composed of cDNA or gDNA derived from T cells, B-cell-depleted T cells, or PBMCs. Samples came from the ongoing ImmuneRACE study (first 160 participants) plus 1,254 subjects from 6 global collaborators.

TCRbeta CDR3 regions were amplified from genomic DNA using the immunoSEQ Assay, a bias-controlled multiplex PCR. Under the source paper's analysis protocol: The number of nucleated cells in each sample was estimated by amplification of reference gene primers within the assay. Sequence reads were collapsed and filtered to measure the absolute abundance of every unique TCRbeta CDR3 rearrangement. For each sample, productive Simpson clonality was calculated as the square root of Simpson's diversity index across productive rearrangements. The immuneACCESS repertoire file appears here via TCRdb, limited to in-frame rearrangements. These files lack a portion of the clones; in checked studies, under half of the deficit traces to unresolved V genes, and the cause of the others is not known. That table is the source of V, J and clone size, and D and trimming were worked out from the DNA. The sample table holds some 170,000 clones, of which approximately 88% were seen once. About 1.6% of the sample rests with the top ten.

The investigation overall reported the following: Clinical and demographic metadata were provided uncurated, with the amount varying by source and participant.

Recombination joined TRBV12-3 or TRBV12-4 with TRBJ1-6; the D gene assignment is ambiguous. The clonotype was recovered from a woman between 45 and 60 years old with acute or convalescent COVID-19. Sequenced material: peripheral blood. The CDR3 corresponds to CASSFAVDSPLHF. The bases read TGTGCCAGCAGCTTCGCGGTGGATTCACCCCTCCACTTT.